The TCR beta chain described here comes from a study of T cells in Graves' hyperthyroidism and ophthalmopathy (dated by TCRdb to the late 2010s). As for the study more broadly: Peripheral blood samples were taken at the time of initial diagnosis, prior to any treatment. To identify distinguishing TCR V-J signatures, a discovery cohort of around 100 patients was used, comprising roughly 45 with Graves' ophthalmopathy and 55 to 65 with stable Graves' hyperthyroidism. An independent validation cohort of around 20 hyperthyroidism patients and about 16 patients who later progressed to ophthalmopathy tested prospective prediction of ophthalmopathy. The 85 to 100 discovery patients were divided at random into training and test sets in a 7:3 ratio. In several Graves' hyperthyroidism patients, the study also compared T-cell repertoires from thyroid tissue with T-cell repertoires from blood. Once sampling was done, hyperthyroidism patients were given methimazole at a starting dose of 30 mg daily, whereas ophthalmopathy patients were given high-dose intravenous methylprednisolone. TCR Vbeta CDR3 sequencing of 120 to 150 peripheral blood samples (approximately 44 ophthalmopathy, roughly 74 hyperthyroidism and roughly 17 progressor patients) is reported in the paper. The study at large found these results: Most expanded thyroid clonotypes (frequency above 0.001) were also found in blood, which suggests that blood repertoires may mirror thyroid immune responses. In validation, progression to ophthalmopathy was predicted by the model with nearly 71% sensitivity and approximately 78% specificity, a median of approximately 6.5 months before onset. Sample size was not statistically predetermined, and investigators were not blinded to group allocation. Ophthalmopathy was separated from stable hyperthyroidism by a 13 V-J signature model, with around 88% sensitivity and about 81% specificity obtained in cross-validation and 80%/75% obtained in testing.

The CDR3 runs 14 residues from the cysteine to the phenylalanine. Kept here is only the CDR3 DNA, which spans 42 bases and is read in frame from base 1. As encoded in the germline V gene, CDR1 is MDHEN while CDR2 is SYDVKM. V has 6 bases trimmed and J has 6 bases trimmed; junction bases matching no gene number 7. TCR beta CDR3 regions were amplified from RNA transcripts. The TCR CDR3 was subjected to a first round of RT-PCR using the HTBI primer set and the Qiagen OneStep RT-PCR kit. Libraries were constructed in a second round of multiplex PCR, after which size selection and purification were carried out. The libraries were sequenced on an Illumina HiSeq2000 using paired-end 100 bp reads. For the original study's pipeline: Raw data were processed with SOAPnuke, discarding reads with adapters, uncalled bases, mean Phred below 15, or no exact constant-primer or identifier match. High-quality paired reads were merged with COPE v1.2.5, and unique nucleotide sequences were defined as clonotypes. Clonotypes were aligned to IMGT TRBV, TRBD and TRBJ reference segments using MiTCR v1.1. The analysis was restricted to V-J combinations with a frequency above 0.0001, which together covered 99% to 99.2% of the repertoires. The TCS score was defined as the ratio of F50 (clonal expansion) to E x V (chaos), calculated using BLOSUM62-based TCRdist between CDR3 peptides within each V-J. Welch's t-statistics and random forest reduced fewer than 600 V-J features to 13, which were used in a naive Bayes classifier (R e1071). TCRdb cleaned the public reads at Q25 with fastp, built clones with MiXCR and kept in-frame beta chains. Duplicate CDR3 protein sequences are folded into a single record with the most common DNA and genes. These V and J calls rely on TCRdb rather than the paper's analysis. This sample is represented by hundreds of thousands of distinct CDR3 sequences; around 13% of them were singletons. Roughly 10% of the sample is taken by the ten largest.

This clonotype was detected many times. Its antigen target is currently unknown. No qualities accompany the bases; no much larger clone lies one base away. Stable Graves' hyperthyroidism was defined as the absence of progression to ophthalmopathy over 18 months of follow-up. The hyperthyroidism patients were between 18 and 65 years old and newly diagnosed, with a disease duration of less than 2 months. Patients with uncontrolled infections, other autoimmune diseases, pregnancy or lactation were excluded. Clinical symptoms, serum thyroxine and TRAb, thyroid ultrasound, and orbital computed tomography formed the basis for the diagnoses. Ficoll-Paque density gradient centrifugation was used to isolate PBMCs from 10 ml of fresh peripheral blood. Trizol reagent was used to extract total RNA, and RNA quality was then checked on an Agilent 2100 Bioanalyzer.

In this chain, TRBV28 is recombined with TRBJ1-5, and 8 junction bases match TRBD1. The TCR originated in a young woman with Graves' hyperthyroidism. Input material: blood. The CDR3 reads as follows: CASRIDRGGQPQHF. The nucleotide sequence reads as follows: TGTGCCAGCAGAATCGACAGGGGAGGTCAGCCCCAGCATTTT.